This T cell receptor beta chain was sequenced during a study of blood T cell repertoires in COVID-19. A PCR-confirmed or clinician-diagnosed COVID-19 case had contacted exposed participants within 2 weeks of entry. Measured with immunoSEQ multiplex PCR; TCRdb has only the in-frame clones, and not every one. The sample records around 220,000 clones, roughly 89% being singletons. In germline, CDR1 is SQVTM, CDR2 ANQGSEA. The junction had 6 bases not matched to a gene; V was cut back by 2 bases and J by 3 bases. This CDR3 has 16 residues. This sequence joins TRBV29-1 and TRBJ2-3, with 12 bases aligning to TRBD2. The specimen was PBMCs or T cells enriched from blood (not recorded which). This clonotype originated in a man aged 25-45 years who had been exposed to COVID-19. For the CDR3, the DNA is TGCAGCGTTGAAACTAGCGGGGGGTTATTTACAGATACGCAGTATTTT. This sequence encodes CSVETSGGLFTDTQYF.